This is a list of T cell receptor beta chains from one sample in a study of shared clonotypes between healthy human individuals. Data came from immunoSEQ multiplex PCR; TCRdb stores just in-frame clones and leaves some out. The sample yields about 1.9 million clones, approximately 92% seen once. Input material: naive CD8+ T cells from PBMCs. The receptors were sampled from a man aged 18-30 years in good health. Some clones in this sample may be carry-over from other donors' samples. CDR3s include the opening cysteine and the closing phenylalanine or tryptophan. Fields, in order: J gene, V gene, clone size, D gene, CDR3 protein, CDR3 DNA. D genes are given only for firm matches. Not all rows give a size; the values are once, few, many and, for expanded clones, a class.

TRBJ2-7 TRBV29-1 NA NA CSVNRDLPYEQYF TGCAGCGTTAACCGGGACCTACCCTACGAGCAGTACTTC
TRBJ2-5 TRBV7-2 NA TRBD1 CASSSSGTGAFQETQYF TGTGCCAGCAGCTCATCCGGGACAGGGGCGTTCCAAGAGACCCAGTACTTC
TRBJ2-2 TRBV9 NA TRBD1 CASSHGQGRATGELFF TGTGCCAGCAGCCACGGACAGGGGCGCGCCACCGGGGAGCTGTTTTTT
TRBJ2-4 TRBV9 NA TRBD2 CASSRERGKNIQYF TGTGCCAGCAGCCGCGAGCGGGGCAAAAACATTCAGTACTTC
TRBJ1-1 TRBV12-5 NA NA CASGQSRGGTEAFF TGTGCTAGTGGCCAATCCAGGGGTGGCACTGAAGCTTTCTTT
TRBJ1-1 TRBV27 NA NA CATSQGIGTEAFF TGTGCCACATCCCAGGGGATCGGCACTGAAGCTTTCTTT
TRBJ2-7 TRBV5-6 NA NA CASSLEGARYEQYF TGTGCCAGCAGCTTGGAGGGCGCTAGGTACGAGCAGTACTTC
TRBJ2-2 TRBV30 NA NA CACSRDNTGELFF TGTGCCTGTAGCCGGGACAACACCGGGGAGCTGTTTTTT
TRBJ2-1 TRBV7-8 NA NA CASSLAGYSYNEQFF TGTGCCAGCAGCTTAGCGGGGTACTCCTACAATGAGCAGTTCTTC
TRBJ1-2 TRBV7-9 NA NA CASSRDIRQGDYGYTF TGTGCCAGCTCAAGGGATATTCGGCAGGGAGACTATGGCTACACCTTC
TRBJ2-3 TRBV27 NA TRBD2 CASSSRTSGKADTQYF TGTGCCAGCAGTTCGAGGACTAGCGGGAAGGCAGATACGCAGTATTTT
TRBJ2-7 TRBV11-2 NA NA CASSTHRESSYEQYF TGTGCCAGCAGTACTCACAGGGAAAGCTCCTACGAGCAGTACTTC
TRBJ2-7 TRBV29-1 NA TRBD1 CSVEVAGGRTHEQYF TGCAGCGTTGAAGTCGCAGGGGGTCGTACCCACGAGCAGTACTTC
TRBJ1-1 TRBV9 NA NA CASSVADSHTEAFF TGTGCCAGCAGTGTAGCCGACAGTCACACTGAAGCTTTCTTT
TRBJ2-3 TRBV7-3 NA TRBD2 CASSDRSGNPPDTQYF TGTGCCAGCAGCGACCGTAGCGGGAATCCCCCAGATACGCAGTATTTT
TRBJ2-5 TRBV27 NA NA CASSLLGRGQETQYF TGTGCCAGCAGTTTATTGGGCAGGGGCCAAGAGACCCAGTACTTC
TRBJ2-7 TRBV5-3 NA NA CARSFRTRHLYEQYF TGTGCCAGAAGCTTCCGGACTCGCCATCTCTACGAGCAGTACTTC
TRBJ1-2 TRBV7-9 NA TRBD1 CASSYSQGVRDGYTF TGTGCCAGCAGCTACTCTCAGGGGGTCCGGGATGGCTACACCTTC
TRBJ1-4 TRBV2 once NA CASTGRNNEKLFF TGTGCCAGCACGGGACGGAATAATGAAAAACTGTTTTTT
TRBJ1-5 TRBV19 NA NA CASSDLFGSNQPQHF TGTGCCAGTAGCGACCTCTTCGGTAGCAATCAGCCCCAGCATTTT
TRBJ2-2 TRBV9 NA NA CASSVEGETGELFF TGTGCCAGCAGCGTCGAGGGGGAGACCGGGGAGCTGTTTTTT
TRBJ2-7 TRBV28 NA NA CASSFNTYEQYF TGTGCCAGCAGTTTTAACACCTACGAGCAGTACTTC
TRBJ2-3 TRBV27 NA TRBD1 CAGSTTGSGDTQYF TGTGCCGGCAGTACGACAGGGTCAGGAGATACGCAGTATTTT
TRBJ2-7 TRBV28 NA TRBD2 CASSAQRELDEQYF TGTGCCAGCAGCGCCCAGCGGGAGCTCGACGAGCAGTACTTC
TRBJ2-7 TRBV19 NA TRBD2 CASSIAELAGGNYEQYF TGTGCCAGTAGTATAGCCGAACTAGCGGGAGGAAACTACGAGCAGTACTTC
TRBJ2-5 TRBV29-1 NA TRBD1 CSVEPTGGPHQETQYF TGCAGCGTTGAACCGACAGGGGGCCCTCACCAAGAGACCCAGTACTTC
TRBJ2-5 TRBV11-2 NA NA CASSPSVRPSGETQYF TGTGCCAGCAGCCCCTCGGTGCGCCCCTCTGGGGAGACCCAGTACTTC
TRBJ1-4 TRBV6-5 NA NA CASRYNEKLFF TGTGCCAGCAGATATAATGAAAAACTGTTTTTT
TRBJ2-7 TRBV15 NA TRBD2 CATSRGGASGKSHEQYF TGTGCCACCAGCAGAGGCGGGGCTAGCGGGAAGTCTCACGAGCAGTACTTC
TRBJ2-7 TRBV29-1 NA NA CSVGDSSYEQYF TGCAGCGTAGGCGACAGCTCCTACGAGCAGTACTTC
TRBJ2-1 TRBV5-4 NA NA CASSPPRLGAINEQFF TGTGCCAGCAGCCCCCCGCGGCTGGGGGCGATTAATGAGCAGTTCTTC
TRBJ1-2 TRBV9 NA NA CASSVENRPIPYGYTF TGTGCCAGCAGCGTAGAAAACCGGCCTATTCCCTATGGCTACACCTTC
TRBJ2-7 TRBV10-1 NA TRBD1 CASKGQGTYEQYF TGCGCCAGCAAAGGACAGGGAACCTACGAGCAGTACTTC
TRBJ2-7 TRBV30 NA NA CAWSVLWYTEQYF TGTGCCTGGAGTGTACTATGGTATACCGAGCAGTACTTC
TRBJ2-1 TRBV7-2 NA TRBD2 CASSLEMSGRAKDEQFF TGTGCCAGCAGCTTAGAAATGAGCGGGAGGGCCAAGGATGAGCAGTTCTTC
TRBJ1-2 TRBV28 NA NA CASSFGRRAYGYTF TGTGCCAGCAGTTTCGGACGCAGGGCCTATGGCTACACCTTC
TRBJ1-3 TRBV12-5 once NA CASGLRRRTTDSGNTIYF TGTGCTAGTGGTTTGCGAAGGAGGACGACAGACTCTGGAAACACCATATATTTT
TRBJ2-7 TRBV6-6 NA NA CASVEAPVDYEQYF TGTGCCAGCGTAGAGGCTCCCGTTGACTACGAGCAGTACTTC
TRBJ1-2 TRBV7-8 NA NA CASSSHRVGYTF TGTGCCAGCAGCTCCCACAGGGTCGGCTACACCTTC
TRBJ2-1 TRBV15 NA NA CATSRDLQSDNEQFF TGTGCCACCAGCAGAGATCTACAGAGTGACAATGAGCAGTTCTTC
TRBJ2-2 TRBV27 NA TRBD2 CASSPLQTSGSYTGELFF TGTGCCAGCAGTCCCCTCCAGACTAGCGGGAGTTACACCGGGGAGCTGTTTTTT
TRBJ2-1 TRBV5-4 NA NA CASSTDYNEQFF TGTGCCAGCAGTACTGATTACAATGAGCAGTTCTTC
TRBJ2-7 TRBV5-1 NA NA CASSLGDRYYEQSLYF TGCGCCAGCAGCTTGGGGGACCGCTACTACGAGCAGTCCCTGTACTTC
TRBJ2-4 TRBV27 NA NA CASSVRGMRVAKNIQYF TGTGCCAGCAGCGTACGGGGAATGAGGGTAGCCAAAAACATTCAGTACTTC
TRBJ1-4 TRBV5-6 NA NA CASSLGSGPEKLFF TGTGCCAGCAGCTTAGGGTCTGGGCCTGAAAAACTGTTTTTT
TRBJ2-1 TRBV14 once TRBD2 CASSQGRTGGPSYNEQFF TGTGCCAGCAGCCAAGGCAGAACGGGAGGGCCTTCCTACAATGAGCAGTTCTTC
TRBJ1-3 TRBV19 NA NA CASSTFYSGNTIYF TGTGCCAGTAGTACTTTCTACTCTGGAAACACCATATATTTT
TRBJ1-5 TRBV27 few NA CASSFLNQPQHF TGTGCCAGCAGTTTCCTCAATCAGCCCCAGCATTTT
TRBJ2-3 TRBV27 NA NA CASSYSRGISQYTDTQYF TGTGCCAGCAGTTATTCTAGGGGGATCTCCCAGTACACAGATACGCAGTATTTT
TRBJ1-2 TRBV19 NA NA CASSTRGEGYGYTF TGTGCCAGTAGTACCAGGGGAGAGGGCTATGGCTACACCTTC
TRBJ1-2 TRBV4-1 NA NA CASSHDARQNYGYTF TGCGCCAGCAGCCATGATGCCCGGCAGAACTATGGCTACACCTTC
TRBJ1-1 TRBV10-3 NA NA CAISAGREMNTEAFF TGTGCCATCAGTGCCGGCAGAGAGATGAACACTGAAGCTTTCTTT
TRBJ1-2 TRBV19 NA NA CASSMSGAYGYTF TGTGCCAGTAGTATGAGTGGTGCATATGGCTACACCTTC
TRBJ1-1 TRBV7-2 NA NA CATRSPSQYTEAFF TGTGCCACCAGAAGCCCGAGCCAGTACACTGAAGCTTTCTTT
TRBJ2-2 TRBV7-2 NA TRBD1 CASSLPGQANTGELFF TGTGCCAGCAGCTTACCGGGACAGGCTAACACCGGGGAGCTGTTTTTT
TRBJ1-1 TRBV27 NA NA CASSSTGEAFF TGTGCCAGCAGTTCGACGGGCGAAGCTTTCTTT
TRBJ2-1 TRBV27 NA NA CASSLGTNYNEQFF TGTGCCAGCAGTTTGGGCACTAACTACAATGAGCAGTTCTTC
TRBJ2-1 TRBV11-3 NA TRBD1 CASSLEPGQGFFNEQFF TGTGCCAGCAGCTTAGAGCCGGGACAGGGGTTTTTCAATGAGCAGTTCTTC
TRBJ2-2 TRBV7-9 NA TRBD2 CASSPRTSGRTGELFF TGTGCCAGCAGCCCAAGGACTAGCGGGAGAACCGGGGAGCTGTTTTTT
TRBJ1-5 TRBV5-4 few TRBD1 CATGQGGQPQHF TGTGCTACCGGACAGGGGGGACAGCCCCAGCATTTT